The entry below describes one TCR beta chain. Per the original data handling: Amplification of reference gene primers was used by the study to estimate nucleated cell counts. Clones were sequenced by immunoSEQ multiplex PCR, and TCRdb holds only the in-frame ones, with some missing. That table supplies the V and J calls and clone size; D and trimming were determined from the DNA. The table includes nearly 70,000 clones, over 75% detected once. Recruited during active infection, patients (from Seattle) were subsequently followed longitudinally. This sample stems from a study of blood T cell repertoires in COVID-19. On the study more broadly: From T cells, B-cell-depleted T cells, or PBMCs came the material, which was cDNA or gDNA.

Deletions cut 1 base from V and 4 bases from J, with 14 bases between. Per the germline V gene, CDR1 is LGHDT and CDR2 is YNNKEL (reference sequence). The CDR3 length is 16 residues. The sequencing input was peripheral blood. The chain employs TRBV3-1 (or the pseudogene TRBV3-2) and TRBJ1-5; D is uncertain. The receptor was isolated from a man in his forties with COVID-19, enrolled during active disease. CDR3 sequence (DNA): TGTGCCAGCAGCCAAGGAAACGCAGGATTGAATCAGCCCCAGCATTTT. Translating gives CASSQGNAGLNQPQHF.